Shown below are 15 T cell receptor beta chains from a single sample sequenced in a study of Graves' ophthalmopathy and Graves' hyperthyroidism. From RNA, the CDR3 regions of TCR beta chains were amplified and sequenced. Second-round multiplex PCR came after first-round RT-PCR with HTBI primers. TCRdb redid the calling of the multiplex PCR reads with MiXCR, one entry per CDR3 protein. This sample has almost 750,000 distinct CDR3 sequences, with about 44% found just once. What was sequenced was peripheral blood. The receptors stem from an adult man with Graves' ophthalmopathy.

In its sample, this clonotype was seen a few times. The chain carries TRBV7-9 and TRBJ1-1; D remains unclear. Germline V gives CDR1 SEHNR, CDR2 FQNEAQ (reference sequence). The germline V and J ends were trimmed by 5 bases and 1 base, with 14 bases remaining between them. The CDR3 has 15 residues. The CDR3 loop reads CASSQDGGGNTEAFF. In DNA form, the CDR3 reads TGTGCCAGCAGCCAAGATGGTGGAGGGAACACTGAAGCTTTCTTT.

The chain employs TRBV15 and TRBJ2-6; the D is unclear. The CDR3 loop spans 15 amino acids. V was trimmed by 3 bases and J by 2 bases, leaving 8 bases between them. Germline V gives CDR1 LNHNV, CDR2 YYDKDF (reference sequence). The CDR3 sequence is CATSSLAAGANVLTF. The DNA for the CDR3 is TGTGCCACCAGCAGCTTGGCAGCTGGGGCCAACGTCCTGACTTTC.

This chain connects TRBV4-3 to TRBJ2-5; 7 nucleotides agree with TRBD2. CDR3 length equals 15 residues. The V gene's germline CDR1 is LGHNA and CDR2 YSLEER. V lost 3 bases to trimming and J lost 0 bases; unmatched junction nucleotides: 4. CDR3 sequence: CASSHSSGDQETQYF. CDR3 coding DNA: TGCGCCAGCAGCCACTCAAGCGGGGACCAAGAGACCCAGTACTTC.

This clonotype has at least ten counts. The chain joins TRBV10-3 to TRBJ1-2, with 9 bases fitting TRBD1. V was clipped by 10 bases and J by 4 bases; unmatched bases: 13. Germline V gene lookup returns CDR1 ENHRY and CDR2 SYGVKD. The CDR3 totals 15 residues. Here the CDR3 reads CATSRPDRGGYGYTF. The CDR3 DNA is TGTGCCACCTCTCGGCCGGACAGGGGTGGCTATGGCTACACCTTC.

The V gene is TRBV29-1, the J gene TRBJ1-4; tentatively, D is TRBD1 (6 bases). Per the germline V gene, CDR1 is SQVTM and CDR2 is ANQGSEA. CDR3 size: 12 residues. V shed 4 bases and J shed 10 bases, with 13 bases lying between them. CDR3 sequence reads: CSVVVGARKLFF. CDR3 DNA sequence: TGCAGCGTTGTCGTGGGGGCGAGAAAACTGTTTTTT.

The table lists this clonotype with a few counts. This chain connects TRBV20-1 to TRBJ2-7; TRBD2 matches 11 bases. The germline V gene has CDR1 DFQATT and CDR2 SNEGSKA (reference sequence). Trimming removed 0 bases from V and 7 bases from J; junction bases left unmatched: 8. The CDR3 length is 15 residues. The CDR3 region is CSARDPTSGVVEQYF. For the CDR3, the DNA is TGCAGTGCTAGAGATCCGACTAGCGGGGTGGTGGAGCAGTACTTC.

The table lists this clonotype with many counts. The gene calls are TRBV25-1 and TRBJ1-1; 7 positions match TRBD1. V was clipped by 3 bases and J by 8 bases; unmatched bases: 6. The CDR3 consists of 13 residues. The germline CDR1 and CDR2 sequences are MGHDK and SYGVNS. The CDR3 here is CASSDLGQAEAFF. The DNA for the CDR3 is TGTGCCAGCAGTGACCTCGGACAGGCAGAAGCTTTCTTT.

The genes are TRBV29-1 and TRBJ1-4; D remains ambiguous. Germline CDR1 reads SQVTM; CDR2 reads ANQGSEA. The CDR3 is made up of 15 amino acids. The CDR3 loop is CSARRGVTTNEKLFF. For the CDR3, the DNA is TGCAGTGCCCGCCGTGGGGTGACAACTAATGAAAAACTGTTTTTT.

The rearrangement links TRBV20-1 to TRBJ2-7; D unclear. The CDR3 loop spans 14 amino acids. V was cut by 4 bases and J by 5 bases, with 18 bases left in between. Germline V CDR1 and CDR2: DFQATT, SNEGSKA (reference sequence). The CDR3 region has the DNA TGCAGTGCTAAACCCTGGGTAAACCTCAACGAGCAGTACTTC. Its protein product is CSAKPWVNLNEQYF.

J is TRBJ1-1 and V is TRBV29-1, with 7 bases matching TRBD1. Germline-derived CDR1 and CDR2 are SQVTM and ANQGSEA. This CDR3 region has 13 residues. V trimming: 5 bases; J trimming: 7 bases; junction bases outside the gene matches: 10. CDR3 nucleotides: TGCAGCGTTTACTACAGGGGTGGGGATGAAGCTTTCTTT. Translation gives CSVYYRGGDEAFF. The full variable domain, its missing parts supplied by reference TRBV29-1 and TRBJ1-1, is SAVISQKPSRDICQRGTSLTIQCQVDSQVTMMFWYRQQPGQSLTLIATANQGSEATYESGFVIDKFPISRPNLTFSTLTVSNMSPEDSSIYLCSVYYRGGDEAFFGQGTRLTVV.

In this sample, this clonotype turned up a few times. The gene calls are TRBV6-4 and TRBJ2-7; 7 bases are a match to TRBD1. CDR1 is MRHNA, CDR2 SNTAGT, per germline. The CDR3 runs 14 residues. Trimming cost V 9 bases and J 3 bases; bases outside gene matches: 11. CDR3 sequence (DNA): TGTGCCAGGCCTACCGGGACAGAAGACTACGAGCAGTACTTC. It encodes CARPTGTEDYEQYF.

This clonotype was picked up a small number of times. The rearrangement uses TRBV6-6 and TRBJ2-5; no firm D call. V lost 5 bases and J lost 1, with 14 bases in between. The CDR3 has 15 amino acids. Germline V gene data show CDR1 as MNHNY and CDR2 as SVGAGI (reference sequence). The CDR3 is CASSPSGSVQETQYF. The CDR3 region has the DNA TGTGCCAGCAGTCCCTCGGGCAGTGTCCAAGAGACCCAGTACTTC.

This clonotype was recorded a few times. Here the CDR3 reads CASSKSGYQPQHF. The CDR3 coding sequence is TGTGCCAGCAGCAAATCGGGGTATCAGCCCCAGCATTTT. V is TRBV24-1 and J is TRBJ1-5, with D unresolved. Trimming took 11 bases from V and 5 from J, leaving 15 bases between them. The CDR3 runs 13 residues. Germline CDR1 reads KGHDR; CDR2 reads SFDVKD.

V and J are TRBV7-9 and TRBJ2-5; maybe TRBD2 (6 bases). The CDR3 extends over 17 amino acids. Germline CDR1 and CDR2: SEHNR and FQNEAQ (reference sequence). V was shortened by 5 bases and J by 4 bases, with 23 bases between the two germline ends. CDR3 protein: CASSPLGDGPGGETQYF. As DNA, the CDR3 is TGTGCCAGCAGCCCTCTTGGGGACGGGCCCGGGGGAGAGACCCAGTACTTC.

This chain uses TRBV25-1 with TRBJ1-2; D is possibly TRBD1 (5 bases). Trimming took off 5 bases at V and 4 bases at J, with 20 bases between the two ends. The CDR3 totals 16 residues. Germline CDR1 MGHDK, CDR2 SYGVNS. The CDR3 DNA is TGTGCCAGCAGTTCCATCCGGGGGAGGATAGTCTATGGCTACACCTTC. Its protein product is CASSSIRGRIVYGYTF.